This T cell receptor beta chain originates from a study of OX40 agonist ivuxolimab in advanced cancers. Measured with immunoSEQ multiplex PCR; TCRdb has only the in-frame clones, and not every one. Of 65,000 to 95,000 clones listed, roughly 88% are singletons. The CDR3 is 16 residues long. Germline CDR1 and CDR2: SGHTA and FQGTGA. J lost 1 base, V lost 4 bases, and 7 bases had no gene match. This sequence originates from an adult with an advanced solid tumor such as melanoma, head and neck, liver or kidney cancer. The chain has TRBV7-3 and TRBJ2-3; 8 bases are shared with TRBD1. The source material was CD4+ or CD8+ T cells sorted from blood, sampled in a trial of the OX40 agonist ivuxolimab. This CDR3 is CASSSGPTGGTDTQYF. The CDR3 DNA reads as TGTGCCAGCAGCTCCGGCCCGACAGGGGGCACAGATACGCAGTATTTT.